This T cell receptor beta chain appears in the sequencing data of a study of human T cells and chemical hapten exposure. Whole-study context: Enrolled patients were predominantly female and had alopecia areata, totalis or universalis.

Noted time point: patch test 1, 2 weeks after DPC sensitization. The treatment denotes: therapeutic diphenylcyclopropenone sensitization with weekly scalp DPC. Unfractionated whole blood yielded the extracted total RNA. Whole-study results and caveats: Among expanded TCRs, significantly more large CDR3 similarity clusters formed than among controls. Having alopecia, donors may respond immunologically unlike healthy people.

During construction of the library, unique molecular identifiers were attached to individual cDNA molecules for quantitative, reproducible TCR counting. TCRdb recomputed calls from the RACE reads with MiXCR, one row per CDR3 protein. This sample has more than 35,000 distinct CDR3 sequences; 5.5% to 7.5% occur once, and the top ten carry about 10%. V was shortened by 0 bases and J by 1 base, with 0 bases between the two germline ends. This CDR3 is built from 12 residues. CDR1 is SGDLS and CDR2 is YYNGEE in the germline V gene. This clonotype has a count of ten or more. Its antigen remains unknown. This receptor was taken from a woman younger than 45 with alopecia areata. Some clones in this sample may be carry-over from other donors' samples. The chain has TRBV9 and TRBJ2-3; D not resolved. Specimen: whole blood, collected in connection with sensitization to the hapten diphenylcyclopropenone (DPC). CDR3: CASSVGTDTQYF. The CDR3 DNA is TGTGCCAGCAGCGTAGGCACAGATACGCAGTATTTT.